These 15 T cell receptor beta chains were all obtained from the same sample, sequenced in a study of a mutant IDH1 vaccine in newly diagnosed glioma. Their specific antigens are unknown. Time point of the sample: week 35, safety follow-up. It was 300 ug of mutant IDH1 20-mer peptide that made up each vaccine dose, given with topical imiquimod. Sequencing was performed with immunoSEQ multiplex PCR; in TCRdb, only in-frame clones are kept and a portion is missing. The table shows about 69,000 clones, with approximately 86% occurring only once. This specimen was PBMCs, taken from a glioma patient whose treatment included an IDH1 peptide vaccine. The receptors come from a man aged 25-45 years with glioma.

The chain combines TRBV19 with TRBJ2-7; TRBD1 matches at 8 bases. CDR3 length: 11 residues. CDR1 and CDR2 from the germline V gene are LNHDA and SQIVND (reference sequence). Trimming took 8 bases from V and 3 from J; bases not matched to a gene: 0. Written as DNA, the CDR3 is TGTGCCAGTGACAGGGGCTACGAGCAGTACTTC. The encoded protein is CASDRGYEQYF.

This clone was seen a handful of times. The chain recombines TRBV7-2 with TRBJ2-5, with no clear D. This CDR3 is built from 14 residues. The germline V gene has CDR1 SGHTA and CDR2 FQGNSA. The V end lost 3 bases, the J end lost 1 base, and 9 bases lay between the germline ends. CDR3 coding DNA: TGTGCCAGCAGCTTCTCCCTGGGCCAAGAGACCCAGTACTTC. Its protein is CASSFSLGQETQYF.

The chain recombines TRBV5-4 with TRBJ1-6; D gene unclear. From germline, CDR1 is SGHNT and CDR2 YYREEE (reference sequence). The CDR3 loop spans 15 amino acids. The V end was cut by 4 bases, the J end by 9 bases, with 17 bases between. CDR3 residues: CASSQAGDEVSPLHF. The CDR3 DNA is TGTGCCAGCAGCCAAGCCGGGGATGAGGTTTCACCCCTCCACTTT.

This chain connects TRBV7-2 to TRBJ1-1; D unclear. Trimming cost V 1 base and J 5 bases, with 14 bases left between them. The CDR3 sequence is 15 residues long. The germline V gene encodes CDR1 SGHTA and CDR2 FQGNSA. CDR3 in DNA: TGTGCCAGCAGCTTAGAAGGAGACGGTATGACTGAAGCTTTCTTT. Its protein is CASSLEGDGMTEAFF.

CDR3 sequence reads: CATSWTQGGYGYTF. DNA of the CDR3: TGTGCCACCAGCTGGACCCAGGGGGGCTATGGCTACACCTTC. The chain links TRBV15 to TRBJ1-2; 7 bases align to TRBD1. The germline CDR1 and CDR2 sequences are LNHNV and YYDKDF (reference sequence). The CDR3 is 14 amino acids. V was clipped by 5 bases and J by 4 bases; unmatched bases: 7.

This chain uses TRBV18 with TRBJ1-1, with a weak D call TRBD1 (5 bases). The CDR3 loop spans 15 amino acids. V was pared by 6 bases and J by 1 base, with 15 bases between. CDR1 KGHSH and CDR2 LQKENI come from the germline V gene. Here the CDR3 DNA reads TGTGCCAGCTCGACGGCAGGGAGAGAGAACACTGAAGCTTTCTTT. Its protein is CASSTAGRENTEAFF.

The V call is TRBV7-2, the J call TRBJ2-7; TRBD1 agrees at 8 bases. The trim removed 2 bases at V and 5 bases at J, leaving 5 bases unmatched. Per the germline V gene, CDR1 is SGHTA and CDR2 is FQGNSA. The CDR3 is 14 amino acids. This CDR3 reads CASSLRDRSHEQYF. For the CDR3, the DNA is TGTGCCAGCAGCTTACGGGACAGGTCCCACGAGCAGTACTTC.

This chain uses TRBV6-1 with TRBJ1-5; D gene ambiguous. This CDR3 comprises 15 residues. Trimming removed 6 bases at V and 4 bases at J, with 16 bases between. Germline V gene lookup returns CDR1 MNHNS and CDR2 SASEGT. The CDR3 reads CASSATWGSNQPQHF. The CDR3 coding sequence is TGTGCCAGCAGCGCCACGTGGGGAAGTAATCAGCCCCAGCATTTT.

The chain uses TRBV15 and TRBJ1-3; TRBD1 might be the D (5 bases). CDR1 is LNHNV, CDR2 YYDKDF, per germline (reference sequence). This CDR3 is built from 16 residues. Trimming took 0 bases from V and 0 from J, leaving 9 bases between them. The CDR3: CATSRDRGLSGNTIYF. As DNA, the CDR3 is TGTGCCACCAGCAGAGATCGGGGACTCTCTGGAAACACCATATATTTT.

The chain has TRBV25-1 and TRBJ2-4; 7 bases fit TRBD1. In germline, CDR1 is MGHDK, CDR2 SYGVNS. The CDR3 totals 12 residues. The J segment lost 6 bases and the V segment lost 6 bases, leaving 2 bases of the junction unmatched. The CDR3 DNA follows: TGTGCCAGCAGCCGGGACAGAAACATTCAGTACTTC. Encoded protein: CASSRDRNIQYF.

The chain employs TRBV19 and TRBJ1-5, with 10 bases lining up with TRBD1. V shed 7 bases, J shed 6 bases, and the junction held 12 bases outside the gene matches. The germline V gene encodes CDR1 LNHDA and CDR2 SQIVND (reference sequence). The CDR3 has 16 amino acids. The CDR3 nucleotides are TGTGCCAGTACCAGTATTCGTGGACAGGGGGTTCAGCCCCAGCATTTT. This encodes CASTSIRGQGVQPQHF.

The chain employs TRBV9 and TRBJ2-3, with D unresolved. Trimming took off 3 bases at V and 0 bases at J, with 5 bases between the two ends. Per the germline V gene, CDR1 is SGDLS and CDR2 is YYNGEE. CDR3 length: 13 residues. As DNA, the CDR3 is TGTGCCAGCAGCGGAACTAGCACAGATACGCAGTATTTT. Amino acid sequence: CASSGTSTDTQYF.

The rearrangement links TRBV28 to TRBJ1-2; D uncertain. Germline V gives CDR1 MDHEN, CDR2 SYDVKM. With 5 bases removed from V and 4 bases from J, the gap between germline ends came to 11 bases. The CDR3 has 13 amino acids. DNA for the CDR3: TGTGCCAGCAGTCCCCCTCGCGTCTATGGCTACACCTTC. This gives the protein CASSPPRVYGYTF.

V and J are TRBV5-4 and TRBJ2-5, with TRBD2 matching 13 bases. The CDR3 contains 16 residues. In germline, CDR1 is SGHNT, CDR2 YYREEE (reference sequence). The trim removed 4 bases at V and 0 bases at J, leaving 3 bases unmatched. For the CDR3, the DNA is TGTGCCAGCAGCCTTGGGACTAGCGGGAACCAAGAGACCCAGTACTTC. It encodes CASSLGTSGNQETQYF.

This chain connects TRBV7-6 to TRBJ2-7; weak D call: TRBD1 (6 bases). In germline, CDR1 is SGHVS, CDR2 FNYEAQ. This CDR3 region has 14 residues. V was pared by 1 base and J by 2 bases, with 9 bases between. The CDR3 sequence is CASSLVGTTYEQYF. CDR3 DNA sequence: TGTGCCAGCAGCTTAGTCGGGACAACCTACGAGCAGTACTTC.